The 32 T cell receptor beta chains reported below all come from one sample, sequenced in a study of cytomegalovirus exposure and HLA in healthy donors. Sequencing used immunoSEQ multiplex PCR; TCRdb keeps in-frame clones, though not all of them. The sample lists hundreds of thousands of clones, approximately 82% occurring once. Sequencing was carried out using PBMCs. Receptor source: a woman under 30 in good health and CMV-seronegative.

The rearrangement links TRBV2 to TRBJ1-3; no firm D call. The germline gives CDR1 SNHLY, CDR2 FYNNEI. V was clipped by 6 bases and J by 3 bases, with 6 bases between them. The CDR3 contains 12 residues. CDR3 region: CASRPDGNTIYF. The CDR3 DNA reads TGTGCCAGCAGACCCGATGGAAACACCATATATTTT.

CDR3 sequence: CASSWGPNTEAFF. Here the CDR3 DNA reads TGTGCCAGCAGCTGGGGACCGAACACTGAAGCTTTCTTT. J is TRBJ1-1 and V is TRBV5-6, with D perhaps matching TRBD1 (5 bases). Germline loops: CDR1 SGHDT, CDR2 YYEEEE. This CDR3 has 13 amino acids. Between the trimmed V and J ends, which lost 3 bases and 1 base, there was a span of 7 bases.

The rearrangement links TRBV30 to TRBJ1-2; TRBD1 might be the D (5 bases). The CDR3 extends over 15 amino acids. CDR1 is GTSNPN, CDR2 SVGIG, per germline (reference sequence). V lost 0 bases and J lost 8, with 19 bases in between. In nucleotides, the CDR3 is TGTGCCTGGAGTGTTTCGGAGCGAGGGGTGCGGGGCTACACCTTC. As protein: CAWSVSERGVRGYTF.

The chain is built from TRBV29-1 and TRBJ2-3; D is possibly TRBD2 (6 bases). The CDR3 consists of 14 residues. The V end was cut by 4 bases, the J end by 6 bases, with 17 bases between. CDR1 is SQVTM, CDR2 ANQGSEA, per germline. The DNA of the CDR3 is TGCAGCGTTGCCCCGGGACTGACCGGGGATACGCAGTATTTT. This gives the protein CSVAPGLTGDTQYF.

The gene calls are TRBV2 and TRBJ2-5, with D possibly TRBD2 on 5 matching bases. Trimming left V 7 bases short and J 5 bases short, with 8 bases between. In germline, CDR1 is SNHLY, CDR2 FYNNEI. CDR3 length: 11 amino acids. This CDR3 is CASTEEETQYF. As DNA, the CDR3 is TGTGCCAGCACGGAGGAGGAGACCCAGTACTTC. Full variable domain (outside the CDR3, taken from reference TRBV2 and TRBJ2-5): EPEVTQTPSHQVTQMGQEVILRCVPISNHLYFYWYRQILGQKVEFLVSFYNNEISEKSEIFDDQFSVERPDGSNFTLKIRSTKLEDSAMYFCASTEEETQYFGPGTRLLVL.

The chain couples TRBV30 to TRBJ1-3, with 7 bases matching TRBD1. Germline V CDR1 and CDR2: GTSNPN, SVGIG (reference sequence). CDR3 length: 15 residues. Trimming removed 4 bases from V and 0 bases from J; junction bases left unmatched: 6. The CDR3 region has the DNA TGTGCCTGGAACCGAGGGGACAGCTCTGGAAACACCATATATTTT. Translated, it gives CAWNRGDSSGNTIYF.

The chain recombines TRBV28 with TRBJ2-2; 7 nucleotides line up with TRBD2. V dropped 5 bases and J dropped 1; count of bases not matched to a gene: 4. CDR3 size: 15 residues. From germline, CDR1 is MDHEN and CDR2 SYDVKM. The CDR3 DNA is TGTGCCAGCAGTGTTAGCGGGTTGAACACCGGGGAGCTGTTTTTT. Translated, it gives CASSVSGLNTGELFF.

The V gene is TRBV15, the J gene TRBJ2-7, with TRBD1 matching 12 bases. The ends lost 6 bases at V and 5 bases at J; junction bases unmatched: 5. CDR3 length: 14 residues. Germline CDR1 LNHNV, CDR2 YYDKDF (reference sequence). Here the CDR3 DNA reads TGTGCCACCAGAGCCGGGACAGGGGGCGACGAGCAGTACTTC. Protein sequence: CATRAGTGGDEQYF.

This clone was counted a single time. Written as DNA, the CDR3 is TGTGCCACAGGGACAGGGGAGAACTATGGCTACACCTTC. Protein product: CATGTGENYGYTF. The rearrangement joins TRBV28 to TRBJ1-2; 10 positions agree with TRBD1. The J segment lost 2 bases and the V segment lost 10 bases, leaving 4 bases of the junction unmatched. Germline V gene sequence: CDR1 MDHEN, CDR2 SYDVKM. This CDR3 spans 13 amino acids.

J is TRBJ2-7 and V is TRBV10-3, with TRBD1 as a possible D gene (6 bases). The CDR3 consists of 15 residues. With 0 bases removed from V and 1 base from J, the gap between germline ends came to 10 bases. Per the germline V gene, CDR1 is ENHRY and CDR2 is SYGVKD. This chain's CDR3 is CAISESGHLSYEQYF. The CDR3 bases are TGTGCCATCAGTGAGTCGGGACACCTATCCTACGAGCAGTACTTC.

This clone was recorded a few times. CDR3 nucleotides: TGCGCCAGCAGCCGAGGACTCCTGGGCGACGAGCAGTACTTC. Encoded protein: CASSRGLLGDEQYF. The chain carries TRBV4-1 and TRBJ2-7; possibly TRBD2 for D (5 bases). The CDR3 is 14 amino acids. CDR1 and CDR2 from the germline V gene are MGHRA and YSYEKL. V was trimmed by 4 bases and J by 5 bases, leaving 15 bases between them.

The chain links TRBV28 to TRBJ1-1; maybe TRBD1 (6 bases). This CDR3 is built from 13 residues. From germline, CDR1 is MDHEN and CDR2 SYDVKM. The germline V and J ends were trimmed by 3 bases and 7 bases, with 12 bases remaining between them. The CDR3: CASSFRRGGEAFF. CDR3 bases: TGTGCCAGCAGTTTTAGGAGGGGGGGTGAAGCTTTCTTT.

V and J are TRBV2 and TRBJ2-2, with TRBD2 matching 7 bases. V trimming: 6 bases; J trimming: 7 bases; junction bases outside the gene matches: 8. The CDR3 is made up of 14 amino acids. Germline values: CDR1 SNHLY, CDR2 FYNNEI. CDR3 region: CASRGEGVGGELFF. The CDR3 DNA is TGTGCCAGCAGGGGGGAGGGAGTCGGCGGGGAGCTGTTTTTT.

The chain joins TRBV28 to TRBJ2-1; 14 bases match TRBD2. This CDR3 has 16 amino acids. CDR1 is MDHEN and CDR2 is SYDVKM in the germline V gene. With V trimmed by 3 bases and J by 13 bases, 11 bases remained unmatched. The CDR3 nucleotides are TGTGCCAGCAGTTTTATGGGACTAGCGGGAGCTGGTGCTCAGTTCTTC. This translates into CASSFMGLAGAGAQFF.

The V call is TRBV27, the J call TRBJ1-4; tentatively, D is TRBD1 (5 bases). The CDR3 totals 19 residues. Germline-derived CDR1 and CDR2 are MNHEY and SMNVEV (reference sequence). Trimming stripped 3 bases from V and 2 bases from J, with 22 bases between. DNA for the CDR3: TGTGCCAGCAGTTTTCGGGCCCGGGCAGGGAGATTCACTAATGAAAAACTGTTTTTT. Its translation: CASSFRARAGRFTNEKLFF.

V is TRBV14 and J is TRBJ1-1; D is ambiguous. Trimming cost V 9 bases and J 6 bases, with 11 bases left between them. There are 11 residues in the CDR3. Looked up from germline, CDR1 is SGHDN and CDR2 is FVKESK. In nucleotides, the CDR3 is TGTGCCAGTGCTGGGCTCGCTGAAGCTTTCTTT. Translating it yields CASAGLAEAFF.

This clone is a singleton in its sample. The V and J genes are TRBV6-5 and TRBJ2-7; possibly TRBD1 for D (6 bases). Germline CDR1 reads MNHEY; CDR2 reads SVGAGI. CDR3 length: 12 residues. The V end lost 6 bases, the J end lost 7 bases, and 13 bases lay between the germline ends. Here the CDR3 reads CASRGTRWEQYF. CDR3 DNA: TGTGCCAGCAGAGGGACACGCTGGGAGCAGTACTTC.

Worth noting for this clone: The same CDR3 can be traced to other DNA sequences in this sample. The gene calls are TRBV5-1 and TRBJ1-1; D remains ambiguous. Trimming pared 0 bases from V and 5 bases from J, leaving 2 bases between. The V gene's germline CDR1 is SGHRS and CDR2 YFSETQ. There are 11 residues in the CDR3. CDR3 nucleotide sequence: TGCGCCAGCAGCTTGGGGACTGAAGCTTTCTTT. It specifies CASSLGTEAFF.

J is TRBJ1-2 and V is TRBV18; possibly TRBD1 for D (5 bases). Germline lookup yields CDR1 KGHSH and CDR2 LQKENI. Trimming removed 0 bases at V and 7 bases at J, with 9 bases between. The CDR3 has 13 residues. The CDR3 DNA reads as TGTGCCAGCTCACCACCGGGGGAAAGTGGCTACACCTTC. It yields the protein CASSPPGESGYTF.

This chain links TRBV28 with TRBJ1-5; TRBD1 aligns across 9 bases. Germline CDR1 is MDHEN and CDR2 is SYDVKM. Germline trimming cut 1 base from V and 4 bases from J; bases unmatched to any gene: 2. This CDR3 has 15 residues. The CDR3 region has the DNA TGTGCCAGCAGTTTATCAGGACAGGGGAATCAGCCCCAGCATTTT. This translates into CASSLSGQGNQPQHF.

Concerning this clone: Other DNA sequences in this sample translate to the same CDR3. The rearrangement joins TRBV11-2 to TRBJ1-2, with D tentatively TRBD1 (5 bases). The V and J ends lost 3 bases and 8 bases respectively, with 7 bases between them. Germline V gives CDR1 SGHAT, CDR2 FQNNGV. This CDR3 region has 11 residues. The CDR3 loop reads CASSLGGGYTF. The CDR3 DNA is TGTGCCAGCAGCTTGGGGGGAGGCTACACCTTC.

The V call is TRBV6-1, the J call TRBJ1-5; no clear D gene. The CDR3 covers 15 residues. Per the germline V gene, CDR1 is MNHNS and CDR2 is SASEGT. V was clipped by 6 bases and J by 3 bases, with 15 bases between them. The CDR3 loop is CASRLDADPNQPQHF. DNA of the CDR3: TGTGCCAGCAGGCTCGACGCAGACCCCAATCAGCCCCAGCATTTT.

The chain recombines TRBV7-6 with TRBJ2-3; 9 bases are a match to TRBD2. Losses at the gene ends were 4 bases for V and 3 bases for J; bases not matched to a gene: 8. From germline, CDR1 is SGHVS and CDR2 FNYEAQ. The CDR3 runs 16 residues. The CDR3 loop reads CASSSTVSGSTDTQYF. For the CDR3, the DNA is TGTGCCAGCAGCTCAACTGTTAGCGGGAGTACAGATACGCAGTATTTT.

This clone was found once. The chain couples TRBV13 to TRBJ1-1; D is possibly TRBD1 (5 bases). V lost 0 bases to trimming and J lost 9 bases, with 17 bases between them. The germline gives CDR1 PRHDT, CDR2 FYEKMQ (reference sequence). The CDR3 has 15 amino acids. CDR3 loop: CASSLGLGTNPQAFF. CDR3 in DNA: TGTGCCAGCAGCTTAGGCTTGGGGACGAATCCTCAAGCTTTCTTT.

CDR3 bases: TGTGCCAGCAGGACGAGCAGGAACACAGATACGCAGTATTTT. Translation: CASRTSRNTDTQYF. The chain carries TRBV2 and TRBJ2-3, with D unclear. The CDR3 consists of 14 residues. V dropped 6 bases and J dropped 2 bases, with 12 bases sitting between them. CDR1 and CDR2 from the germline V gene are SNHLY and FYNNEI.

The chain recombines TRBV19 with TRBJ1-1, with 9 nucleotides matching TRBD1. V shed 6 bases and J 1 base; nucleotides not matched to a gene: 3. Germline CDR1 and CDR2: LNHDA and SQIVND (reference sequence). There are 14 residues in the CDR3. The CDR3 bases are TGTGCCAGTAGGAAGGACAGGGGGAACACTGAAGCTTTCTTT. Its translation: CASRKDRGNTEAFF.

The genes are TRBV2 and TRBJ2-3; 9 bases fit TRBD2. CDR1 is SNHLY and CDR2 is FYNNEI in the germline V gene. Trimming removed 6 bases from V and 2 bases from J; junction bases left unmatched: 15. The CDR3 extends over 18 amino acids. CDR3 coding DNA: TGTGCCAGCAGCCGACGGGTAGCGGGGGCTCTCTTCACAGATACGCAGTATTTT. Amino acids: CASSRRVAGALFTDTQYF.

This clone showed up just a few times. The chain combines TRBV30 with TRBJ1-5; no clear D. Trimming removed 4 bases from V and 0 bases from J, with 10 bases in between. This CDR3 comprises 14 residues. The V gene's germline CDR1 is GTSNPN and CDR2 SVGIG (reference sequence). The DNA for the CDR3 is TGTGCCTGGAAGAGACCTACTAGCAATCAGCCCCAGCATTTT. Its translation is CAWKRPTSNQPQHF.

The chain employs TRBV5-1 and TRBJ2-2; a possible D gene is TRBD2 (7 bases). The CDR3 consists of 15 residues. Between the trimmed V and J ends, which lost 5 bases and 2 bases, there was a span of 13 bases. Germline assignment: CDR1 SGHRS and CDR2 YFSETQ. The CDR3 loop is CASRGGGDNTGELFF. The CDR3 coding sequence is TGCGCCAGCAGGGGCGGGGGCGATAACACCGGGGAGCTGTTTTTT.

J is TRBJ1-6 and V is TRBV10-3; perhaps TRBD1 as D (5 bases). This CDR3 has 15 amino acids. The ends were cut back, 10 bases at V and 5 bases at J, with 18 bases in the middle. Germline assignment: CDR1 ENHRY and CDR2 SYGVKD. The CDR3: CATGGDSTNNSPLHF. The CDR3 DNA reads TGTGCCACCGGAGGTGACAGTACAAATAATTCACCCCTCCACTTT.

Many counts were recorded for this clone. This rearrangement joins TRBV25-1 to TRBJ1-1, with D unclear. The CDR3 runs to 12 residues. V dropped 1 base and J dropped 8 bases, with 8 bases sitting between them. CDR1 is MGHDK and CDR2 is SYGVNS in the germline V gene. The CDR3 reads CASSESGAEAFF. Here the CDR3 DNA reads TGTGCCAGCAGTGAATCGGGTGCAGAAGCTTTCTTT.

This clone came up a few times. V is TRBV27 and J is TRBJ1-5; a possible D gene is TRBD1 (6 bases). The germline V and J ends were trimmed by 6 bases and 2 bases, with 8 bases remaining between them. Germline V gene data show CDR1 as MNHEY and CDR2 as SMNVEV (reference sequence). The CDR3 consists of 13 residues. In DNA, the CDR3 is TGTGCCAGCAGCCGACAGGGCAATCAGCCCCAGCATTTT. It encodes CASSRQGNQPQHF.